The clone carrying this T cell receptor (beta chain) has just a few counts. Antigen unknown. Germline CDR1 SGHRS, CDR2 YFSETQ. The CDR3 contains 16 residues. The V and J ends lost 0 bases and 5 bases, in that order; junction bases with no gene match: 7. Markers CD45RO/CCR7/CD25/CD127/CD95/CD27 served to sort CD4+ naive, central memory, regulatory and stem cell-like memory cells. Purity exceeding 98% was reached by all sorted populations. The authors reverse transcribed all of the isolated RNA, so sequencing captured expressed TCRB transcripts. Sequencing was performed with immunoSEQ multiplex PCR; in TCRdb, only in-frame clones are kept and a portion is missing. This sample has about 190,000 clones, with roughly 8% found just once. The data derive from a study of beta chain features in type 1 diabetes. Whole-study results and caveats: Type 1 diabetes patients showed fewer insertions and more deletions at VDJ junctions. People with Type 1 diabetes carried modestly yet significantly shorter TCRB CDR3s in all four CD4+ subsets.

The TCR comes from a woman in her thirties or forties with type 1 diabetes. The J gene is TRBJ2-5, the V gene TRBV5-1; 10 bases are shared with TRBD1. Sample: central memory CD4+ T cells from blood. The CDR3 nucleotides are TGCGCCAGCAGCTTGGTTGGGACAGGGGACGCGGAGACCCAGTACTTC. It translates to CASSLVGTGDAETQYF.